Sequencing of this T cell receptor beta chain was carried out in a study of blood T cells in healthy people across ages. This clonotype showed up just a few times. What it recognizes is unknown. The study's findings and limits: Compared with aged donors, long-lived donors showed fewer expanded clones, suggesting selection.

Trimming stripped 2 bases from V and 2 bases from J, with 12 bases between. Germline V gene sequence: CDR1 SQVTM, CDR2 ANQGSEA. This CDR3 has 14 amino acids. A second PCR, run for roughly 7 to 11 cycles, used a sample-barcoded 5' primer plus a J-beta primer mix. Per-sample output comprised a minimum of 2.5 million paired-end reads containing CDR3. In TCRdb, the 5' RACE reads were re-called with MiXCR into one record per CDR3 protein. The sample shows about 1.4 million distinct CDR3 sequences, 59% of them seen only once. The V call is TRBV29-1, the J call TRBJ2-5; no clear D. Sequenced material: blood. The sequence came from a man aged 18 to 29 in good health. The DNA of the CDR3 is TGCAGCGTTGAAACAATAGTCAGACAAGAGACCCAGTACTTC. This codes for CSVETIVRQETQYF. The full variable domain, with the rest looked up from reference TRBV29-1 and TRBJ2-5, is SAVISQKPSRDICQRGTSLTIQCQVDSQVTMMFWYRQQPGQSLTLIATANQGSEATYESGFVIDKFPISRPNLTFSTLTVSNMSPEDSSIYLCSVETIVRQETQYFGPGTRLLVL.